The rows below give T cell receptor beta chains drawn from one sample of a study of cytomegalovirus exposure and HLA in healthy donors. TCRdb keeps only in-frame clones here, not all; method: immunoSEQ multiplex PCR. This sample yields approximately 180,000 clones, of which 70% to 80% are seen a single time; about 1.6% belongs to the top ten. The specimen sequenced was PBMCs. Receptors were obtained from a woman between 45 and 60 years old in good health and CMV-seronegative. Each CDR3 is given with its conserved first and last residue. The D gene is left open where the match is weak. Clone size, where shown, is once, few, many, or a class for clones that have expanded.

cdr3_aa | cdr3_nt | clone_size | d_call | j_call | v_call
CASSTEVRTEAFF | TGTGCCAGCAGCACCGAGGTTAGGACTGAAGCTTTCTTT | . | . | TRBJ1-1 | TRBV9
CATSRTGDSNRPQHF | TGTGCCACCAGCAGAACCGGAGATAGCAATCGGCCCCAGCATTTT | . | . | TRBJ1-5 | TRBV15
CASSPQQVRSGNTIYF | TGCGCCAGCAGCCCGCAACAGGTTCGCTCTGGAAACACCATATATTTT | . | . | TRBJ1-3 | TRBV5-1
CASSLAGTGAQNIQYF | TGCGCCAGCAGCTTGGCCGGGACAGGGGCCCAAAACATTCAGTACTTC | . | TRBD1 | TRBJ2-4 | TRBV5-1
CASSKQGMNTEAFF | TGCGCCAGCAGCAAACAGGGGATGAACACTGAAGCTTTCTTT | few | TRBD1 | TRBJ1-1 | TRBV5-1
CASSQRRGGSTDTQYF | TGTGCCAGCAGCCAAAGGCGGGGGGGGAGCACAGATACGCAGTATTTT | few | TRBD2 | TRBJ2-3 | TRBV7-6
CSAAPQGGLAGNTIYF | TGCAGCGCTGCCCCTCAGGGGGGCTTGGCTGGAAACACCATATATTTT | . | TRBD1 | TRBJ1-3 | TRBV29-1
CASRQGNQPQHF | TGTGCCAGCAGACAGGGCAATCAGCCCCAGCATTTT | . | . | TRBJ1-5 | TRBV7-2
CASRQDLNTEAFF | TGTGCCAGTAGACAGGATTTGAACACTGAAGCTTTCTTT | . | . | TRBJ1-1 | TRBV19
CASSSSIGEQYF | TGTGCCAGCAGTTCCTCAATCGGCGAGCAGTACTTC | . | . | TRBJ2-7 | TRBV27
CASSSSGLAGVEQYF | TGCGCCAGCAGCTCCTCGGGACTAGCGGGAGTTGAGCAGTACTTC | . | TRBD2 | TRBJ2-7 | TRBV4-3
CATSSTPETQYF | TGTGCCACCAGCAGTACTCCGGAGACCCAGTACTTC | . | . | TRBJ2-5 | TRBV15